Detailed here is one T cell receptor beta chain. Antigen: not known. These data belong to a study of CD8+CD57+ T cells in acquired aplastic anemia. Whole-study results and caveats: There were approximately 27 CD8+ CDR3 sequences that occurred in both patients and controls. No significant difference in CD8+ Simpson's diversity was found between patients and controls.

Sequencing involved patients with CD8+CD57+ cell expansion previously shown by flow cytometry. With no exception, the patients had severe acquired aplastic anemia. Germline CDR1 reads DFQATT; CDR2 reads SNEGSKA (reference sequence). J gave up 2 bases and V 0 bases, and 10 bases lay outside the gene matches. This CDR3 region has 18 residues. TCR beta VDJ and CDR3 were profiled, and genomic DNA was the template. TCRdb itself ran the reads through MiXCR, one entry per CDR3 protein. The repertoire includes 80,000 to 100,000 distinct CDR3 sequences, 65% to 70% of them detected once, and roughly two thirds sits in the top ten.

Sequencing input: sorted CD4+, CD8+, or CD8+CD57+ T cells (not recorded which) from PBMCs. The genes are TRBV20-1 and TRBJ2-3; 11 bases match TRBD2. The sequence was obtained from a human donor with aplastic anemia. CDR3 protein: CSARDPRASGRITDTQYF. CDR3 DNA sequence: TGCAGTGCTAGAGATCCGCGGGCTAGCGGGAGGATCACAGATACGCAGTATTTT.